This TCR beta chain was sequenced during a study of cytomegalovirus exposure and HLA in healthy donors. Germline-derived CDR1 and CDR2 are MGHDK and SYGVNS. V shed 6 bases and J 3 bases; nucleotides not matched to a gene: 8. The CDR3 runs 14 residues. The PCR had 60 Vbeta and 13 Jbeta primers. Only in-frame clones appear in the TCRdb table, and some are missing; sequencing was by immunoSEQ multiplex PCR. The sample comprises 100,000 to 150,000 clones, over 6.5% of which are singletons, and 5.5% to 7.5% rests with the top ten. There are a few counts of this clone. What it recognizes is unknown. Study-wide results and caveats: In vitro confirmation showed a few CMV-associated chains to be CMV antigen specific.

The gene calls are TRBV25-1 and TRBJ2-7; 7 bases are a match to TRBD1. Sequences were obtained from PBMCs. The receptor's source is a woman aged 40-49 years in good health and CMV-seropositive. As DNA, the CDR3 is TGTGCCAGCAGGGCCGCAGGGGGTCGCTACGAGCAGTACTTC. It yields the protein CASRAAGGRYEQYF.